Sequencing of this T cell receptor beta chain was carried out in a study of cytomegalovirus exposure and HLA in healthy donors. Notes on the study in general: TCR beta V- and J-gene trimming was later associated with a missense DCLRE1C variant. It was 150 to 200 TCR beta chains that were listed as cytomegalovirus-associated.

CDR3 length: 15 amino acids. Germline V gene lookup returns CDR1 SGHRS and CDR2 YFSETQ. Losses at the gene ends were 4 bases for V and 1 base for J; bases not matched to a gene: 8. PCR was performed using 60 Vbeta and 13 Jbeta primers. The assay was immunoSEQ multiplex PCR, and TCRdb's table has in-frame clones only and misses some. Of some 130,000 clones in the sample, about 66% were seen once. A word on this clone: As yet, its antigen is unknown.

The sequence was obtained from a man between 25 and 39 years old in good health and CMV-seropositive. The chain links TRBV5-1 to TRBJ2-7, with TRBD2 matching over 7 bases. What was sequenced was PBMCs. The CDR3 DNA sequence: TGCGCCAGCAGCGGATCGGGACTACGATCCTACGAGCAGTACTTC. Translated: CASSGSGLRSYEQYF.